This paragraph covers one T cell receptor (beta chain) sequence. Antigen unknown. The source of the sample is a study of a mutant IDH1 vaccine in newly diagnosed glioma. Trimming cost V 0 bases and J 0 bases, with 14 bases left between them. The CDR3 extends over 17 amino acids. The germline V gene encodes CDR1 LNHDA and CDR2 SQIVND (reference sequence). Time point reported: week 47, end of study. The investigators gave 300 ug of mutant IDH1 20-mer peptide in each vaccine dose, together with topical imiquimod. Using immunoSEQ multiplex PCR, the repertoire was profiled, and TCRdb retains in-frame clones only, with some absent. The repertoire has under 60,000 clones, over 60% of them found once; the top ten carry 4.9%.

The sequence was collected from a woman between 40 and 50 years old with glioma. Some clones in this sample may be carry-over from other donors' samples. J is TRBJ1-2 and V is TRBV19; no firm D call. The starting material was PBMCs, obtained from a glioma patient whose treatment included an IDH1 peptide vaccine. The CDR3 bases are TGTGCCAGTAGTATAGATTGGACCGGGAGCTCTAACTATGGCTACACCTTC. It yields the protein CASSIDWTGSSNYGYTF.